This passage covers 10 T cell receptor beta chains from one sample sequenced in a study of blood T cells in healthy people across ages. A J-beta primer mix and a sample-barcoded 5' primer were used in a second PCR of about 6 to 12 cycles. One entry per CDR3 protein results from TCRdb running MiXCR on the 5' RACE reads. The sample shows approximately 700,000 distinct CDR3 sequences, approximately 31% of them seen only once. Sequencing was done on a sample of blood. The receptors were sampled from a woman of 80 years or more in good health.

This clonotype was recorded a few times. A much larger clone is a single base away; this may be a read error. The V call is TRBV20-1, the J call TRBJ2-5; D gene ambiguous. The CDR3 consists of 12 residues. Trimming took 3 bases from V and 11 from J, leaving 16 bases between them. Germline CDR1 is DFQATT and CDR2 is SNEGSKA (reference sequence). CDR3 amino acids: CSASSERGEQYF. The CDR3, as DNA: TGCAGTGCTAGTTCAGAGCGTGGAGAGCAGTACTTC.

This clonotype was counted ten times or more. The chain is built from TRBV7-2 and TRBJ2-6, with D unresolved. Germline CDR1 is SGHTA and CDR2 is FQGNSA. The CDR3 is 16 residues long. Trimming took off 4 bases at V and 0 bases at J, with 10 bases between the two ends. The CDR3 nucleotides read TGTGCCAGCAGCTCCGGGCTATTCTCTGGGGCCAACGTCCTGACTTTC. Translated: CASSSGLFSGANVLTF.

This clonotype has a handful of counts. This sequence joins TRBV6-6 and TRBJ1-2; D uncertain. Deletions cut 8 bases from V and 3 bases from J, with 7 bases between. The CDR3 sequence is 11 residues long. The germline gives CDR1 MNHNY, CDR2 SVGAGI (reference sequence). DNA of the CDR3: TGTGCCAGCGCTCAGTACTATGGCTACACCTTC. This sequence encodes CASAQYYGYTF.

This clonotype was counted many times. This CDR3 is CASSFLPPVDTQYF. In DNA form, the CDR3 reads TGTGCCAGCAGTTTCCTCCCCCCGGTAGATACGCAGTATTTT. This chain joins TRBV28 and TRBJ2-3; no firm D call. Trimming removed 3 bases at V and 5 bases at J, with 12 bases between. The CDR3 length is 14 residues. From germline, CDR1 is MDHEN and CDR2 SYDVKM.

This clonotype was counted many times. J is TRBJ2-7 and V is TRBV27; 8 bases are shared with TRBD1. The CDR3 contains 19 residues. The J segment lost 5 bases and the V segment lost 0 bases, leaving 18 bases of the junction unmatched. Looked up from germline, CDR1 is MNHEY and CDR2 is SMNVEV (reference sequence). As DNA, the CDR3 is TGTGCCAGCAGTTTATCGAATTTTGGCAGGGGGCGCCGGGACAACGAGCAGTACTTC. This translates into CASSLSNFGRGRRDNEQYF.

This clonotype was observed at least ten times. V gene TRBV3-1 combines with J gene TRBJ1-2; the D gene is possibly TRBD1 (5 bases). The CDR3 is made up of 14 amino acids. Trimming removed 2 bases at V and 7 bases at J, with 14 bases between. The germline CDR1 and CDR2 sequences are LGHDT and YNNKEL (reference sequence). For the CDR3, the DNA is TGTGCCAGCAGCCAACCCCTTCGGGGGAGTGGCTACACCTTC. It is translated as CASSQPLRGSGYTF.

The chain combines TRBV20-1 with TRBJ1-5; TRBD1 is a possible D gene (5 bases). V was pared by 3 bases and J by 6 bases, with 12 bases between. This CDR3 region has 13 residues. Germline CDR1 DFQATT, CDR2 SNEGSKA (reference sequence). CDR3 bases: TGCAGTGCTAGTGAACATGGGGGTCAGCCCCAGCATTTT. This codes for CSASEHGGQPQHF.

This chain uses TRBV10-2 with TRBJ1-2, with 8 bases lining up with TRBD1. The V and J ends lost 8 bases and 0 bases, in that order; junction bases with no gene match: 5. Germline assignment: CDR1 WSHSY and CDR2 SAAADI. This CDR3 comprises 14 residues. In DNA form, the CDR3 reads TGCGCCAGCGGACAGGGCGCAGCTAACTATGGCTACACCTTC. Encoded protein: CASGQGAANYGYTF.

This chain joins TRBV15 and TRBJ2-5, with 8 bases aligning to TRBD2. The germline gives CDR1 LNHNV, CDR2 YYDKDF (reference sequence). With 1 base clipped from V and 2 bases from J, the junction kept 3 bases outside the gene matches. The CDR3 sequence is 15 residues long. The CDR3 spells CATSRVQRGQETQYF. The CDR3 region has the DNA TGTGCCACCAGCAGAGTCCAGCGGGGGCAAGAGACCCAGTACTTC.

This clonotype showed up many times. This chain uses TRBV4-1 with TRBJ2-3; D possibly corresponds to TRBD2 (7 bases). Germline V gene sequence: CDR1 MGHRA, CDR2 YSYEKL. Trimming removed 1 base at V and 8 bases at J, with 16 bases between. This CDR3 has 15 residues. The CDR3 nucleotides read TGCGCCAGCAGCCAAGTGGCGGGGGCGCTGGGTACGCAGTATTTT. Translating gives CASSQVAGALGTQYF.